The 26 T cell receptor beta chains below all came from one sample that was sequenced in a study of T cell repertoires in cytomegalovirus infection. These receptors have no known antigen. From the reads, TCRdb called clonotypes with MiXCR, one entry per CDR3 protein. The sample lists 750,000 to 950,000 distinct CDR3 sequences; approximately 32% were seen once. Sequences were derived from cultured CD8+ T cells from PBMCs, sampled from culture after CMV antigen stimulation. The origin of the receptors is a human donor in good health (CMV status not recorded). Some clones in this sample may be carry-over from other donors' samples.

This rearrangement joins TRBV5-4 to TRBJ2-7, with TRBD1 matching 7 bases. V dropped 2 bases and J dropped 0; count of bases not matched to a gene: 5. The V gene's germline CDR1 is SGHNT and CDR2 YYREEE (reference sequence). This CDR3 is 15 amino acids long. CDR3 coding DNA: TGTGCCAGCAGCTTTGGGGACAGAAGCTCCTACGAGCAGTACTTC. Its translation: CASSFGDRSSYEQYF. Complete variable domain (other parts from reference TRBV5-4 and TRBJ2-7): ETGVTQSPTHLIKTRGQQVTLRCSSQSGHNTVSWYQQALGQGPQFIFQYYREEENGRGNFPPRFSGLQFPNYSSELNVNALELDDSALYLCASSFGDRSSYEQYFGPGTRLTVT.

This clonotype turned up a few times. V and J are TRBV6-2 or TRBV6-3 and TRBJ2-5; D possibly uses TRBD1 or TRBD2 (6 bases each). Trimming removed 8 bases at V and 2 bases at J, with 9 bases between. CDR3 length equals 12 residues. CDR1 and CDR2 (germline): MNHEY, SVGEGT. CDR3 sequence: CASGGPQETQYF. The CDR3 DNA reads as TGTGCCAGCGGGGGGCCACAAGAGACCCAGTACTTC.

This chain joins TRBV7-4 and TRBJ1-4, with 7 positions matching TRBD1. Germline CDR1 is SGHVT and CDR2 is SQSDAQ. The J segment lost 0 bases and the V segment lost 5 bases, leaving 6 bases of the junction unmatched. This CDR3 is 16 amino acids long. CDR3 sequence: CASSPRDSATNEKLFF. The CDR3 DNA sequence: TGTGCCAGCAGCCCACGGGACAGTGCAACTAATGAAAAACTGTTTTTT.

This chain links TRBV14 with TRBJ2-3, with 11 bases identical to TRBD2. Germline CDR1 reads SGHDN; CDR2 reads FVKESK. Germline trimming cut 0 bases from V and 8 bases from J; bases unmatched to any gene: 10. There are 17 residues in the CDR3. This CDR3 reads CASSQDYLAGGPGTQYF. In DNA, the CDR3 is TGTGCCAGCAGCCAAGATTATTTAGCGGGGGGGCCGGGTACGCAGTATTTT.

The J gene is TRBJ2-1, the V gene TRBV20-1; 9 bases are shared with TRBD2. Germline V gene data show CDR1 as DFQATT and CDR2 as SNEGSKA (reference sequence). The CDR3 contains 15 residues. After removal of 6 bases from V and 4 bases from J, the junction contained 10 bases not matched to a gene. CDR3 region: CSAPHRGGAYNEQFF. The CDR3 nucleotides read TGCAGTGCCCCCCACCGCGGGGGGGCTTACAATGAGCAGTTCTTC.

The V and J genes are TRBV15 and TRBJ2-3, with 14 positions matching TRBD2. Looked up from germline, CDR1 is LNHNV and CDR2 is YYDKDF (reference sequence). V was clipped by 3 bases and J by 0 bases; unmatched bases: 2. This CDR3 has 17 residues. The CDR3 loop reads CATSSGTSGGSTDTQYF. The DNA of the CDR3 is TGTGCCACCAGCAGTGGGACTAGCGGGGGTAGCACAGATACGCAGTATTTT. Together with reference TRBV15 and TRBJ2-3, the CDR3 gives the full variable domain: DAMVIQNPRYQVTQFGKPVTLSCSQTLNHNVMYWYQQKSSQAPKLLFHYYDKDFNNEADTPDNFQSRRPNTSFCFLDIRSPGLGDTAMYLCATSSGTSGGSTDTQYFGPGTRLTVL.

Many counts were recorded for this clonotype. The V and J genes are TRBV12-3 or TRBV12-4 and TRBJ1-2; 8 bases align to TRBD1. This CDR3 contains 15 residues. Trimming removed 5 bases from V and 4 bases from J; junction bases left unmatched: 9. CDR3 sequence (DNA): TGTGCCAGCAGTGTCGACAGGGGAACCTTCTATGGCTACACCTTC. Its translation: CASSVDRGTFYGYTF.

The V gene is TRBV5-5, the J gene TRBJ2-2; D remains unclear. Trimming removed 1 base from V and 5 bases from J, with 9 bases in between. The CDR3 consists of 14 residues. Germline values: CDR1 SGHKS, CDR2 YYEKEE (reference sequence). DNA of the CDR3: TGTGCCAGCAGCTTGAGTATCTGGACCGGGGAGCTGTTTTTT. It is translated as CASSLSIWTGELFF.

This chain uses TRBV7-6 with TRBJ2-1; 11 positions match TRBD2. V lost 5 bases and J lost 2; bases outside the gene matches: 8. The germline gives CDR1 SGHVS, CDR2 FNYEAQ. CDR3 length: 17 residues. The CDR3 region has the DNA TGTGCCAGCAGCCCTCGACCACTAGCGGGGGCCTACAATGAGCAGTTCTTC. This codes for CASSPRPLAGAYNEQFF. Full variable domain (rest looked up from reference TRBV7-6 and TRBJ2-1): GAGVSQSPRYKVTKRGQDVALRCDPISGHVSLYWYRQALGQGPEFLTYFNYEAQQDKSGLPNDRFSAERPEGSISTLTIQRTEQRDSAMYRCASSPRPLAGAYNEQFFGPGTRLTVL.

Here the CDR3 reads CASSPGLATGEQYF. For the CDR3, the DNA is TGCGCCAGCAGCCCGGGACTAGCGACAGGCGAGCAGTACTTC. The rearrangement uses TRBV4-1 and TRBJ2-7, with 10 bases matching TRBD2. Germline V gene data show CDR1 as MGHRA and CDR2 as YSYEKL. CDR3 length: 14 residues. With V trimmed by 4 bases and J by 6 bases, 6 bases remained unmatched.

The V and J genes are TRBV28 and TRBJ1-2; a possible D gene is TRBD1 (5 bases). The CDR3 sequence is 12 residues long. V lost 10 bases to trimming and J lost 7 bases, with 16 bases between them. Germline CDR1 MDHEN, CDR2 SYDVKM. The CDR3 is CAISFGAIGYTF. CDR3 nucleotides: TGTGCCATCTCCTTTGGGGCCATTGGCTACACCTTC.

CDR3 sequence (DNA): TGTGCCAGCAGCCCGGCAATGGATACAGGCAACTATGGCTACACCTTC. It yields the protein CASSPAMDTGNYGYTF. The chain joins TRBV5-3 to TRBJ1-2, with a weak D call TRBD1 (5 bases). TRBV5-3 is labeled an ORF, and its function is uncertain. CDR3 size: 16 residues. V dropped 8 bases and J dropped 2 bases, with 22 bases sitting between them.

The chain uses TRBV7-9 and TRBJ1-6; a weak D match, TRBD1 (6 bases). The germline gives CDR1 SEHNR, CDR2 FQNEAQ (reference sequence). The CDR3 consists of 18 residues. V was clipped by 1 base and J by 3 bases, with 16 bases between them. In nucleotides, the CDR3 is TGTGCCAGCAGCTTAGGGGGGTTTTGGACAGACTATAATTCACCCCTCCACTTT. Amino acids: CASSLGGFWTDYNSPLHF.

This clonotype was counted at least ten times. A read error may account for a junction end that differs from germline. V usage is TRBV4-1 and J usage is TRBJ1-5; D not resolved. This CDR3 contains 13 residues. CDR1 is MGHRA and CDR2 is YSYEKL in the germline V gene. As DNA, the CDR3 is TGTGCCAGCAGTCAAGATAGCAATCAGCCCCAGCATTTT. This encodes CASSQDSNQPQHF.

The chain combines TRBV15 with TRBJ2-5; a weak D match, TRBD2 (5 bases). Germline V gene lookup returns CDR1 LNHNV and CDR2 YYDKDF (reference sequence). The V end lost 2 bases, the J end lost 10 bases, and 11 bases lay between the germline ends. The CDR3 has 12 amino acids. The CDR3 region is CATSRPFGGQYF. The CDR3 DNA sequence: TGTGCCACCAGCAGACCATTCGGAGGCCAGTACTTC.

The chain uses TRBV6-6 and TRBJ1-5, with D uncertain. Germline-derived CDR1 and CDR2 are MNHNY and SVGAGI (reference sequence). V was pared by 1 base and J by 0 bases, with 7 bases between. CDR3 length: 15 residues. For the CDR3, the DNA is TGTGCCAGCAGTTACTGGGAAAATAGCAATCAGCCCCAGCATTTT. Its protein is CASSYWENSNQPQHF.

Points on this clonotype: A much larger clone differs from this one at a single base, so this may be a read error. The rearrangement links TRBV6-2 or TRBV6-3 to TRBJ1-1; no definite D call. The CDR3 is 14 amino acids. CDR1 is MNHEY and CDR2 is SVGEGT in the germline V gene. V was trimmed by 2 bases and J by 0 bases, leaving 7 bases between them. CDR3 in amino acids: CASSYRGMNTEAFF. The DNA of the CDR3 is TGTGCCAGCAGTTACCGAGGGATGAACACTGAAGCTTTCTTT.

This sequence joins TRBV4-2 and TRBJ2-5; tentative D call: TRBD2 (6 bases). Trimming cost V 0 bases and J 5 bases, with 13 bases left between them. Germline CDR1 reads LGHNA; CDR2 reads YNFKEQ. CDR3 length equals 15 residues. The CDR3 DNA follows: TGTGCCAGCAGCCAAGAAGGCGCCCGGGGGGAGACCCAGTACTTC. The encoded protein is CASSQEGARGETQYF.

This chain connects TRBV4-1 to TRBJ2-5; a weak D match, TRBD1 (6 bases). Trimming took off 1 base at V and 3 bases at J, with 24 bases between the two ends. The germline V gene encodes CDR1 MGHRA and CDR2 YSYEKL. The CDR3 is 19 amino acids. The CDR3 sequence is CASSQGPPGTLIGKETQYF. For the CDR3, the DNA is TGCGCCAGCAGCCAAGGCCCGCCAGGGACACTGATAGGAAAAGAGACCCAGTACTTC.

Here the CDR3 reads CASSSRQEYNEQFF. CDR3 bases: TGCGCCAGCAGCTCACGACAGGAGTACAATGAGCAGTTCTTC. This chain connects TRBV5-1 to TRBJ2-1; possible D gene TRBD1, 6 bases. The ends were cut back, 3 bases at V and 4 bases at J, with 11 bases in the middle. Germline assignment: CDR1 SGHRS and CDR2 YFSETQ. The CDR3 sequence is 14 residues long.

This chain links TRBV12-3 or TRBV12-4 with TRBJ2-6; TRBD1 matches at 7 bases. J was trimmed by 0 bases and V by 6 bases; bases with no gene match: 8. This CDR3 has 17 residues. The CDR3 DNA is TGTGCCAGCAGCCCCGGGACAGAGATCTCTGGGGCCAACGTCCTGACTTTC. Translated: CASSPGTEISGANVLTF.

The rearrangement joins TRBV5-5 to TRBJ1-5; maybe TRBD1 (6 bases). Trimming cost V 0 bases and J 7 bases, with 14 bases left between them. CDR3 length: 15 amino acids. Germline loops: CDR1 SGHKS, CDR2 YYEKEE (reference sequence). CDR3 DNA: TGTGCCAGCAGCTTGGAGATGGGGGGGCCACAGCCCCAGCATTTT. Protein product: CASSLEMGGPQPQHF.

In this sample, this clonotype turned up a few times. The CDR3 sequence: CASSLAWAGQYF. The CDR3 DNA sequence: TGTGCCAGCAGTTTAGCGTGGGCGGGCCAGTACTTC. The chain combines TRBV12-3 or TRBV12-4 with TRBJ2-5, with D possibly TRBD2 on 5 matching bases. V lost 0 bases, J lost 10 bases, and 9 bases lay in between. The CDR3 is 12 amino acids.

The V and J genes are TRBV5-8 and TRBJ2-3; D is unresolved. The CDR3 totals 12 residues. The germline V and J ends were trimmed by 4 bases and 5 bases, with 8 bases remaining between them. Germline values: CDR1 SGHTS, CDR2 YDEGEE. The CDR3 sequence: CASSMVVDTQYF. The CDR3 region has the DNA TGTGCCAGCAGCATGGTGGTAGATACGCAGTATTTT.

The V and J genes are TRBV28 and TRBJ2-3; D perhaps matches TRBD2 (6 bases). This CDR3 has 13 amino acids. Germline V lookup: CDR1 MDHEN, CDR2 SYDVKM. Trimming stripped 5 bases from V and 14 bases from J, with 20 bases between. This CDR3 is CASSPRALTGGYF. CDR3 nucleotides: TGTGCCAGCAGTCCACGGGCCCTAACCGGGGGGTATTTT.

The chain uses TRBV27 and TRBJ2-5; 8 nucleotides line up with TRBD1. This CDR3 region has 14 residues. Looked up from germline, CDR1 is MNHEY and CDR2 is SMNVEV (reference sequence). The J segment lost 7 bases and the V segment lost 8 bases, leaving 12 bases of the junction unmatched. CDR3 DNA: TGTGCCAGCGGATGGACAGGGAGCGCAAGGACCCAGTACTTC. Translating gives CASGWTGSARTQYF.